This TCR beta chain appears in the sequencing data of a study of T-cell memory formation after mild COVID-19 (dated by TCRdb to 2020 to 2022). Context from the whole study: TCR sequence clusters from the two donors were largely donor specific. In a couple of donors, T-cell clones that expanded and contracted after mild COVID-19 were tracked by sequencing TCRalpha and TCRbeta repertoires over time. The cohort was made up of two young adult volunteers, one female and one male, who were previously healthy. Points the paper makes about the study in general: Whether the second-wave clones peaking on day 37 were SARS-CoV-2 specific was not confirmed. Some responding clones were detected in pre-infection memory, which suggested that pre-existing cross-reactive memory T cells had joined the SARS-CoV-2 response. Contracting CD4+ clones appeared mostly in the CM and EM memory subsets, whereas CD8+ clones were enriched in EMRA. Clones contracting from day 15 to 85 had balanced CD4/CD8 phenotypes, while a second wave expanding from day 15 to 37 was biased towards CD4+. The study included only a couple of mild cases, and larger cohorts that include severe cases with pre-infection samples were judged to be necessary.

The germline V gene gives CDR1 as SGHTA and CDR2 as FQGNSA. The CDR3 measures 14 amino acids from cysteine to phenylalanine. Only the CDR3 DNA is retained, 42 bases long and in frame from the first base. Relative to germline, V is 5 bases shorter and J is 3 bases shorter, with 14 bases between their ends. The sequencing machine was an Illumina NovaSeq 6000. TCRalpha and TCRbeta cDNA libraries were built by 5'RACE with constant-segment primers, adding sample barcodes and unique molecular identifiers. Trizol reagent was used to extract RNA from every sample. Library amplification was performed in two PCR steps, and a second sample barcode and Illumina TruSeq adapters were introduced in the second step. Libraries were sequenced on an Illumina NovaSeq with 2 x 150 bp paired-end reads. Processing in the source paper ran as follows. With migec v1.2.7, reads were demultiplexed and then collapsed into UMI-guided consensus sequences. Using mixcr v2.1.11, the UMI consensuses were aligned to TRA and TRB V and J templates and assembled into clonotypes. Expanded or contracted clonotypes were those called significant by both edgeR and NoisET, with noise models trained on biological replicates. For edgeR calls, the cutoffs were a false discovery rate-adjusted p below 0.01 and a log2 fold-change threshold of 1. PCA with hierarchical clustering of max-normalized trajectories of the 1000 most abundant clonotypes was used as exploratory dynamics analysis. Separately sequenced CD4+ and CD8+ repertoires were used to assign a CD4 or CD8 phenotype to each responding clone. TCRdb reanalyzed the raw reads on its own, using fastp at Q25 for trimming and MiXCR for clone calling, and kept in-frame beta chains. Every distinct CDR3 protein forms one entry, paired with its most common genes and DNA. TCRdb assigned the V and J calls; the authors' analysis was not used. Here the sample has around 450,000 distinct CDR3 sequences; roughly a quarter occur a single time. Together, the top ten hold roughly 8.9% of the sample.

PBMCs were isolated by Ficoll-Paque density gradient centrifugation. Regarding this clonotype: What antigen it recognizes has not been identified. The sample holds no much larger clone one base away, and base qualities are not on file.

This sequence was found in an adult woman who had mild COVID-19 (a few samples of this study predate the infection). The sample titles of this study are shuffled in the database, so cell type and time point are left out; the donor was told from shared clones. The sample taken for sequencing was PBMCs or a T cell subset sorted from them (not recorded which). Rearrangement joined TRBV7-2 to TRBJ2-7; the D gene could be TRBD1 or TRBD2, each one agreeing over 5 bases. The DNA reads as follows: TGTGCCAGCAGCACGGGACCGAGTAACTACGAGCAGTACTTC. Its translation is CASSTGPSNYEQYF.